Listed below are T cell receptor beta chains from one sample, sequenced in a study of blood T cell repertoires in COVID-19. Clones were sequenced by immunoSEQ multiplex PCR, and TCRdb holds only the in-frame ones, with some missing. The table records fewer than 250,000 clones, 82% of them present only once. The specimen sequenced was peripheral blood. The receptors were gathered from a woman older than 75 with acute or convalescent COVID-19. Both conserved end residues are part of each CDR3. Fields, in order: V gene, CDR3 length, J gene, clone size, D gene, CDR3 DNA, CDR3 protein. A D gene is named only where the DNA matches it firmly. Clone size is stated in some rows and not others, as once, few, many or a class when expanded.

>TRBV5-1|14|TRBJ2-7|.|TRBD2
TGCGCCAGCAGCTATACTAGCGGACCCTACGAGCAGTACTTC
CASSYTSGPYEQYF
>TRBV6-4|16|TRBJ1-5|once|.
TGTGCCAGCAGGGGGAGGGAAGGGTTGGGCAATCAGCCCCAGCATTTT
CASRGREGLGNQPQHF
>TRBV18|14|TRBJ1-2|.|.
TGTGCCAGCTCACCAGTACCGGGGGAAGGTGGCTACACCTTC
CASSPVPGEGGYTF
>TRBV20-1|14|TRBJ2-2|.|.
TGCAGTGCTAGTGGAAGCGCGAACACCGGGGAGCTGTTTTTT
CSASGSANTGELFF
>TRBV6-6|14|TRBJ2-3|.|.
TGTGCCAGCAGTTTCCCTCAGGGTACAGATACGCAGTATTTT
CASSFPQGTDTQYF
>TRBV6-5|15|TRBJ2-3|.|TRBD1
TGTGCCAGCAGCGCAGACAGGGGGCTCACAGATACGCAGTATTTT
CASSADRGLTDTQYF
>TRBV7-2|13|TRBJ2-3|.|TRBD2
TGTGCCAGCAACCCACTAGCGGAAGATACGCAGTATTTT
CASNPLAEDTQYF
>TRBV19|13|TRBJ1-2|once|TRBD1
TGTGCCAGTGGGAGGGGGGACAGGGATGGCTACACCTTC
CASGRGDRDGYTF
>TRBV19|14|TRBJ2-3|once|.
TGTGCCAGTAGCACTCAAGCTAGCACAGATACGCAGTATTTT
CASSTQASTDTQYF
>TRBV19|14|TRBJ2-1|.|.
TGTGCCAGTAGTATAGGTTTGTCAGGGGTAGCTCAGTTCTTC
CASSIGLSGVAQFF
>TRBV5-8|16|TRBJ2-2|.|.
TGTGCCAGCAGCTTGTTCGCGGATCTAAACACCGGGGAGCTGTTTTTT
CASSLFADLNTGELFF
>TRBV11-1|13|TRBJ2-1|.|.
TGTGCCAGCAGCTTAATAGGCGAGGATGAGCAGTTCTTC
CASSLIGEDEQFF
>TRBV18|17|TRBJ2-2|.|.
TGTGCCAGCTCACCCGCGTGGCTAGCAACGAACACCGGGGAGCTGTTTTTT
CASSPAWLATNTGELFF
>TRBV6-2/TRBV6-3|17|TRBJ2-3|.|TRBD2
TGTGCCAGCAGCTCAAGGGGAAAGCGGGAGGGCACAGATACGCAGTATTTT
CASSSRGKREGTDTQYF
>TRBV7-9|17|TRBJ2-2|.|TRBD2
TGTGCCACCGAGACTAGCGGGGAGATGACGAACACCGGGGAGCTGTTTTTT
CATETSGEMTNTGELFF
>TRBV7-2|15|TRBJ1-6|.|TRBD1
TGTGCCAGCAGCTCCAGACAGGGGGAACATTCACCCCTCCACTTT
CASSSRQGEHSPLHF
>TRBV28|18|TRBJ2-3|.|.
TGTGCCAGCAGACTTTTAGGCGCTGGGACTCGCCGCACAGATACGCAGTATTTT
CASRLLGAGTRRTDTQYF
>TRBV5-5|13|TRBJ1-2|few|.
TGTGCCAGCAGCTGGGCCGGGGAGCGTGGCTACACCTTC
CASSWAGERGYTF
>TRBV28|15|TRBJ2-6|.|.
TGTGCCAGCAGTTTTAGGGGCTCTGGGGCCAACGTCCTGACTTTC
CASSFRGSGANVLTF
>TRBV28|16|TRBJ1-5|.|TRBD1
TGTGCCAGCAGTCCACACCGGGACAGGGCCCTCTTGGCCCAGCATTTT
CASSPHRDRALLAQHF
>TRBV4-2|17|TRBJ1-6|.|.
TGTGCCAGCAGCCAAGATCTTGAGTCAGGGGTAAGTTCACCCCTCCACTTT
CASSQDLESGVSSPLHF
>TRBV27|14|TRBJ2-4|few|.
TGTGCCAGCCCCCTTCAGGGGGGCTGGTACATTCAGTACTTC
CASPLQGGWYIQYF